One sample yielded the 4 T cell receptor beta chains listed below, sequenced in a study of cytomegalovirus exposure and HLA in healthy donors (TCRdb year 2017). Library preparation used the immunoSEQ multiplex PCR assay. A mixture of 60 forward primers for TCR Vbeta segments and 13 reverse primers for TCR Jbeta segments was used in the multiplex PCR. In its TCRdb copy, this immuneACCESS table keeps in-frame sequences only and misses some clones. Where compared with another copy, unresolved V genes explain less than half of these, and the others have no known cause. The sample profile shows roughly 100,000 clones; about 80% of them were found once. The top ten clonotypes cover approximately 2.5% of the sample. The sequenced sample consisted of PBMCs. The receptors derive from a man between 50 and 59 years old in good health and CMV-seropositive.

The rearrangement uses TRBV5-1 and TRBJ2-5, with TRBD1 matching 10 bases. Germline CDR1 and CDR2: SGHRS and YFSETQ. This CDR3 contains 15 residues. With 4 bases clipped from V and 4 bases from J, the junction kept 7 bases outside the gene matches. DNA for the CDR3: TGCGCCAGCAGCCCCGGGACAGGGGATAGAGAGACCCAGTACTTC. This encodes CASSPGTGDRETQYF.

This clone was picked up one time. The V and J genes are TRBV5-4 and TRBJ2-5; perhaps TRBD2 as D (7 bases). Judging by the DNA end, TRBJ2-7 fits better; the J call may be wrong. In germline, CDR1 is SGHNT, CDR2 YYREEE (reference sequence). There are 15 residues in the CDR3. CDR3 sequence (DNA): TGTGCCAGCAGCTGGGGGGGGCTAAAGACCTCCGAGCAGTACTTC. Its translation is CASSWGGLKTSEQYF.

The sample holds a few counts of this clone. J is TRBJ2-1 and V is TRBV7-9; D possibly corresponds to TRBD1 (6 bases). There are 17 residues in the CDR3. Germline assignment: CDR1 SEHNR and CDR2 FQNEAQ (reference sequence). Trimming took off 5 bases at V and 7 bases at J, with 24 bases between the two ends. CDR3 coding DNA: TGTGCCAGCAGCCCACCCCCCCGGCTAAGTAGGGGGAATGAGCAGTTCTTC. Translating it yields CASSPPPRLSRGNEQFF.

The chain couples TRBV6-6 to TRBJ1-6, with 7 bases fitting TRBD1. The CDR3 runs to 16 residues. Per the germline V gene, CDR1 is MNHNY and CDR2 is SVGAGI (reference sequence). Trimming removed 5 bases from V and 7 bases from J; junction bases left unmatched: 11. In DNA, the CDR3 is TGTGCCAGCAGTCAAACGGGACAGACAGGGAATTCACCCCTCCACTTT. It translates to CASSQTGQTGNSPLHF.